This entry concerns a single T cell receptor (beta chain). No antigen is known for it. This entry belongs to a study of shared clonotypes between healthy human individuals. Study outcomes and limitations: Approximately 5.3% was the fraction of naive CD4 clonotypes found shared across several donors. On the whole, naive subsets had larger estimated richness than memory subsets had.

The assay was immunoSEQ multiplex PCR, and TCRdb's table has in-frame clones only and misses some. This sample has about 820,000 clones; 80% to 95% occur once, and the top ten carry less than 25%. The naive CD8 population came from CD45RO-negative cells selected for CCR7, without terminally differentiated effector memory CD45RA+ cells. Participating donors were healthy, HIV-negative adults free of recent acute infections or vaccinations. The TCR originated in a man aged 25-45 years in good health. Sequenced sample: naive CD8+ T cells sorted from blood.

The CDR3 coding sequence is TGTGCCATCAGTGGGGGTGGGTCTAGCGGCGCATCTGGGGCCAACGTCCTGACTTTC. It encodes CAISGGGSSGASGANVLTF. The chain joins TRBV10-3 to TRBJ2-6; 7 bases agree with TRBD2. Per the germline V gene, CDR1 is ENHRY and CDR2 is SYGVKD. CDR3 length equals 19 residues. V lost 4 bases, J lost 1 base, and 13 bases stayed unmatched.